The clone carrying this T cell receptor beta chain was observed a single time. Study processing details: Reference gene primers were amplified, and this amplification served to estimate nucleated cell counts. Produced via immunoSEQ multiplex PCR; TCRdb's table is partial and in-frame only. The DNA was the basis for D and trimming; V, J and clone size are from that table. Of just over 300,000 clones listed, approximately 84% were seen once; the top ten hold approximately 4.1%. The V gene lost 0 bases and the J gene lost 4 bases, with 12 bases spanning the gap. Germline V gene data show CDR1 as MGHRA and CDR2 as YSYEKL. The CDR3 extends over 16 amino acids. Clinical histories supplied by participants themselves formed the basis of cohort assignment. The recovered donors of Cohort 3 showed two negative PCRs, clearance, or symptom resolution. The data are from a study of blood T cell repertoires in COVID-19. Across the whole study: The United States, Italy and Spain were the sources of the acute and convalescent COVID-19 samples.

The sequence came from a young man who had recovered from COVID-19. The chain couples TRBV4-1 to TRBJ1-4; tentative D call: TRBD1 (5 bases). The sample comprised PBMCs or T cells enriched from blood (not recorded which). The CDR3 sequence: CASSQDPGGGNEKLFF. The CDR3 nucleotides are TGCGCCAGCAGCCAAGATCCCGGGGGAGGTAATGAAAAACTGTTTTTT.